This T cell receptor (beta chain) was found in a study of T cells in Graves' hyperthyroidism and ophthalmopathy. Whole-study results and caveats: It was a median 6.5 months before onset that the model predicted ophthalmopathy. In the blood, most expanded thyroid clonotypes above 0.001 appeared as well.

CDR1 and CDR2 (germline): LNHNV, YYDKDF (reference sequence). This CDR3 comprises 11 residues. This clonotype was detected only once. The target antigen is unknown. Those with hyperthyroidism were 18 to 65 years old, newly diagnosed, and ill for under 2 months. TCR beta CDR3 sequences were amplified from RNA transcripts. Researchers ran a first-round RT-PCR on the TCR CDR3 using the HTBI primer set. TCRdb re-called the multiplex PCR reads with MiXCR, one entry per CDR3 protein. This sample has roughly 840,000 distinct CDR3 sequences, with 35% to 45% found just once. The chain has TRBV15 and TRBJ2-5; D gene unclear. The J call may be faulty, since TRBJ2-1 better matches the DNA end. This receptor was identified in a man between 18 and 29 years old with Graves' hyperthyroidism. The sequencing input was blood. The CDR3 coding sequence is TGTGCCACCGCGATTACCGGAGAGCAGTTCTTC. It encodes CATAITGEQFF.